Listed here are 8 T cell receptor beta chains from one sample, sequenced in a study of T cell responses to AZD1222 COVID-19 vaccine. Here immunoSEQ multiplex PCR was the method, and the copy in TCRdb shows in-frame clones only, minus some. The table has 150,000 or so clones, about 92% seen once. The sample here was peripheral blood, taken 28 days after the second AZD1222 dose. Every receptor here comes from an adult who received the AZD1222 COVID-19 vaccine.

The genes are TRBV7-3 and TRBJ2-2; D is unresolved. The CDR3 sequence is 16 residues long. V was clipped by 1 base and J by 5 bases, with 14 bases between them. Germline values: CDR1 SGHTA, CDR2 FQGTGA. CDR3 DNA: TGTGCCAGCAGCTTAAACCCAGGAATTATAACCGGGGAGCTGTTTTTT. It codes for CASSLNPGIITGELFF.

The chain is built from TRBV28 and TRBJ1-5; no firm D call. Germline V gives CDR1 MDHEN, CDR2 SYDVKM. The CDR3 totals 14 residues. Trimming took off 2 bases at V and 4 bases at J, with 9 bases between the two ends. Here the CDR3 reads CASSLATGNQPQHF. In nucleotides, the CDR3 is TGTGCCAGCAGTTTAGCGACGGGTAATCAGCCCCAGCATTTT.

The chain employs TRBV27 and TRBJ1-2, with D possibly TRBD1 on 5 matching bases. Trimming shortened V by 6 bases and J by 5 bases, and 16 bases separated the two germline ends. Germline CDR1 reads MNHEY; CDR2 reads SMNVEV (reference sequence). The CDR3 consists of 14 residues. CDR3 nucleotide sequence: TGTGCCAGCAGCTCGACATGGGGCGGGTATGGCTACACCTTC. It translates to CASSSTWGGYGYTF.

This clone was recorded only once. This chain joins TRBV11-2 and TRBJ1-2; 7 bases map to TRBD1. This CDR3 is 14 amino acids long. V lost 6 bases and J lost 2; bases outside the gene matches: 6. Germline V gene lookup returns CDR1 SGHAT and CDR2 FQNNGV. CDR3 in DNA: TGTGCCAGCAGGGGAGGGGGCGAAAACTATGGCTACACCTTC. The encoded protein is CASRGGGENYGYTF.

The CDR3 nucleotides read TGTGCCAGCAAAATAGGAGGGTCCTCCTATGGCTACACCTTC. Translated: CASKIGGSSYGYTF. V and J are TRBV27 and TRBJ1-2; D unresolved. The ends were cut back, 7 bases at V and 4 bases at J, with 16 bases in the middle. Germline V gene sequence: CDR1 MNHEY, CDR2 SMNVEV (reference sequence). This CDR3 region has 14 residues.

The rearrangement joins TRBV4-3 to TRBJ1-4; the D is unclear. The ends were cut back, 0 bases at V and 8 bases at J, with 19 bases in the middle. This CDR3 comprises 17 residues. Germline CDR1 LGHNA, CDR2 YSLEER. In DNA, the CDR3 is TGCGCCAGCAGCCAAGAAGGCTTGGAGGGTTATGGAGAAAAACTGTTTTTT. This gives the protein CASSQEGLEGYGEKLFF.

This clone was seen a single time. This chain joins TRBV13 and TRBJ2-3, with 13 nucleotides matching TRBD2. Germline lookup yields CDR1 PRHDT and CDR2 FYEKMQ (reference sequence). V was clipped by 10 bases and J by 6 bases; unmatched bases: 7. The CDR3 consists of 14 residues. The CDR3 region is CATRLAGGPDTQYF. The CDR3 region has the DNA TGTGCCACCCGACTAGCGGGGGGCCCTGATACGCAGTATTTT.

The chain recombines TRBV2 with TRBJ2-1; the match to TRBD2 covers 8 bases. The CDR3 sequence is 13 residues long. V was clipped by 4 bases and J by 9 bases; unmatched bases: 5. Germline CDR1 and CDR2: SNHLY and FYNNEI. The CDR3 sequence: CASSGAGVGEQFF. CDR3 nucleotides: TGTGCCAGCAGTGGAGCGGGGGTGGGTGAGCAGTTCTTC. The variable domain in full, completed from reference TRBV2 and TRBJ2-1, reads EPEVTQTPSHQVTQMGQEVILRCVPISNHLYFYWYRQILGQKVEFLVSFYNNEISEKSEIFDDQFSVERPDGSNFTLKIRSTKLEDSAMYFCASSGAGVGEQFFGPGTRLTVL.